A single TCR beta chain is shown here with its context. Treatment specified: oral pan-JAK inhibitor, 5-10 mg twice daily. Germline V gives CDR1 SQVTM, CDR2 ANQGSEA. V dropped 4 bases and J dropped 2 bases, with 14 bases sitting between them. The CDR3 consists of 15 residues. RNA extraction was followed by reverse transcription into cDNA, which acted as the sequencing template. Clones were read by immunoSEQ multiplex PCR, and TCRdb kept only the in-frame ones, dropping some. The data hold approximately 210,000 clones, with approximately 60% observed a single time. The sample belongs to a study of CD8+ T cells in alopecia areata. Across the study: By percentage of affected scalp area, the severity of treated patients was scored.

The specimen was CD4+ T cells sorted from blood, collected at week 4, from a patient treated with tofacitinib. The clonotype comes from a human donor with alopecia areata. This chain joins TRBV29-1 and TRBJ2-2; possibly TRBD1 for D (6 bases). The CDR3 sequence is CSVAPGTHNTGELFF. The CDR3 DNA reads TGCAGCGTTGCGCCCGGGACACACAACACCGGGGAGCTGTTTTTT.